These T cell receptor beta chains were read from a single sample in a study of early T cells in non-severe SARS-CoV-2 infection. TCRdb reprocessed the 5' RACE reads with MiXCR, giving one entry per CDR3 protein. This table holds around 59,000 distinct CDR3 sequences, 9.5% to 15% found once. Sequencing used whole blood. Source of these receptors: an adult who was a healthcare worker with PCR-confirmed SARS-CoV-2 infection or an uninfected control (not recorded which). The CDR3 runs from the conserved cysteine through the conserved F or W. A D gene is named only where the DNA matches it firmly. The size field is filled for only some rows; it gives once, few, many or a size class.

D | J | V | size | DNA | CDR3
- | TRBJ2-7 | TRBV29-1 | many | TGCAGCGTTGGAGGAACCTACGAGCAGTACTTC | CSVGGTYEQYF
- | TRBJ2-7 | TRBV21-1 | - | TGTGCCAGCAGCAAAGATTATCCCCCGTTGCGTGCTCTGCCGGACAGGGAAAGTAACGAGCAGTACTTC | CASSKDYPPLRALPDRESNEQYF
- | TRBJ2-3 | TRBV11-2 | few | TGTGCCAGCAGCTTAGTGGGACTGGAGCGTGGAGGGCAGTATTTT | CASSLVGLERGGQYF
TRBD1 | TRBJ2-7 | TRBV4-1 | few | TGCGCCAGCAGCTCCCGACAGGGATCCTACGAGCAGTACTTC | CASSSRQGSYEQYF
- | TRBJ2-3 | TRBV6-6 | few | TGTGCCAGCAGTTGGGCCAGATCGGATACGCAGTATTTT | CASSWARSDTQYF
- | TRBJ2-1 | TRBV28 | - | TGTGCCAGCAGCATACCCGGAGGTACTACCCACAATGAGCAGTTCTTC | CASSIPGGTTHNEQFF
- | TRBJ2-6 | TRBV19 | many | TGTGCCAGTAGTCCCCGGGCACCCGGGACGTTTAGCTCTGGGGCCAACGTCCTGACTTTC | CASSPRAPGTFSSGANVLTF
TRBD1 | TRBJ2-2 | TRBV5-6 | many | TGTGCCAGCAGTTTCGGACAGGCCGGGGAGCTGTTTTTT | CASSFGQAGELFF
TRBD2 | TRBJ2-5 | TRBV5-4 | few | TGTGCCAGCAGCTCCAGACTAGCGGGAGGCCCGGTTGAGACCCAGTACTTC | CASSSRLAGGPVETQYF
- | TRBJ1-5 | TRBV7-9 | many | TGTGCCAGCAGCTTAACGGATCGCCAGCCCCAGCATTTT | CASSLTDRQPQHF
- | TRBJ2-7 | TRBV5-1 | - | TGCGCCAGCAGCTTGGACCCCACGGGCGAGCAGTACTTC | CASSLDPTGEQYF